The 2 T cell receptor beta chains below come from one sample, sequenced in a study of blood T cell repertoires in COVID-19. This table comes from immunoSEQ multiplex PCR, and its TCRdb copy is limited to in-frame clones, with some not included. In the table there are approximately 60,000 clones, under 85% of which are singletons. The sequenced sample was peripheral blood. All receptors come from a woman older than 75 with active or convalescent COVID-19.

This clone is a singleton in its sample. The chain has TRBV9 and TRBJ1-1; 8 bases fit TRBD1. This CDR3 spans 14 amino acids. CDR1 and CDR2 (germline): SGDLS, YYNGEE. The trim removed 4 bases at V and 3 bases at J, leaving 5 bases unmatched. The CDR3: CASSTDRVDTEAFF. The CDR3 DNA sequence: TGTGCCAGCAGCACGGACAGGGTTGACACTGAAGCTTTCTTT.

V gene TRBV5-1 combines with J gene TRBJ1-1; D gene uncertain. V lost 0 bases and J 4 bases, leaving 7 bases between the germline ends. CDR3 length: 13 amino acids. CDR1 and CDR2 from the germline V gene are SGHRS and YFSETQ. The CDR3 bases are TGCGCCAGCAGCTTGGACCCGAGCACTGAAGCTTTCTTT. Translation: CASSLDPSTEAFF. Full variable domain (missing parts from reference TRBV5-1 and TRBJ1-1): KAGVTQTPRYLIKTRGQQVTLSCSPISGHRSVSWYQQTPGQGLQFLFEYFSETQRNKGNFPGRFSGRQFSNSRSEMNVSTLELGDSALYLCASSLDPSTEAFFGQGTRLTVV.